This TCR beta chain was recovered during a study of T cell repertoires in cytomegalovirus infection. At the level of the study: Public signatures in TCR beta pointed to CMV infection and matching HLA type.

General study points: Across the ex vivo response, the dominant clonotypes were HLA-C-restricted CMV-specific TCR beta clonotypes. Summed frequency of shared TCR beta families picked out CMV carriers who also had the relevant HLA.

MiXCR, run by TCRdb on the reads, gives a single entry per CDR3 protein. The table records more than 500,000 distinct CDR3 sequences, 15% to 20% of them present only once. This clonotype has only a few counts. Its target is not known. Germline V gene lookup returns CDR1 LGHNT and CDR2 FRNRAP. The CDR3 runs 14 residues. V lost 3 bases, J lost 3 bases, and 4 bases stayed unmatched. The receptor comes from a human donor in good health (CMV status not recorded). Some clones in this sample may be carry-over from other donors' samples. Sequencing input: CD8+ T cells from PBMCs. The chain employs TRBV12-5 and TRBJ1-2, with 7 bases aligning to TRBD1. DNA of the CDR3: TGTGCTAGTGGTTTTACAGGGGACTACTATGGCTACACCTTC. It translates to CASGFTGDYYGYTF.